The clone carrying this T cell receptor beta chain has only one observation. As originally analysed: Counts of nucleated cells, estimated from reference gene primer amplification, were obtained. TCRdb keeps only in-frame clones here, not all; method: immunoSEQ multiplex PCR. D and trimming come from the DNA, and the V and J calls and clone size come from that table. Here the sample spans some 29,000 clones, 80% to 90% being singletons. Germline V gene sequence: CDR1 KGHSH, CDR2 LQKENI. The CDR3 sequence is 15 residues long. V trimming: 8 bases; J trimming: 0 bases; junction bases outside the gene matches: 8. This sample was taken from a study of blood T cell repertoires in COVID-19. Study details: The samples span acute and convalescent COVID-19 from the United States, Italy and Spain.

One Seattle source followed patients from active infection through their disease course. V usage is TRBV18 and J usage is TRBJ1-2; 8 nucleotides agree with TRBD1. The source is a woman older than 75 with COVID-19, enrolled during active disease. Sequencing used peripheral blood. The CDR3 sequence: CASGGQGLPNYGYTF. The CDR3, as DNA: TGTGCCAGCGGAGGACAGGGTCTTCCTAACTATGGCTACACCTTC. Full variable domain (remainder filled in from reference TRBV18 and TRBJ1-2): NAGVMQNPRHLVRRRGQEARLRCSPMKGHSHVYWYRQLPEEGLKFMVYLQKENIIDESGMPKERFSAEFPKEGPSILRIQQVVRGDSAAYFCASGGQGLPNYGYTFGSGTRLTVV.